A single sample gave rise to the 19 T cell receptor beta chains below, sequenced in a study of human T cells and chemical hapten exposure. TCRdb recomputed calls from the RACE reads with MiXCR, one row per CDR3 protein. The sample records fewer than 500,000 distinct CDR3 sequences, more than 4.5% being singletons. Time point indicated: patch test 1, 2 weeks after DPC sensitization. Specified treatment: therapeutic diphenylcyclopropenone sensitization with weekly scalp DPC. Sample: whole blood, taken in connection with sensitization to the hapten diphenylcyclopropenone (DPC). The receptors come from a woman between 45 and 65 years old with alopecia areata. Some clones in this sample may be carry-over from other donors' samples.

This clonotype came up many times. V and J are TRBV20-1 and TRBJ2-3; D is unresolved. V was cut by 5 bases and J by 1 base, with 10 bases left in between. CDR1 is DFQATT, CDR2 SNEGSKA, per germline (reference sequence). This CDR3 is 13 amino acids long. The CDR3 sequence is CSAGPTGTDTQYF. DNA of the CDR3: TGCAGTGCTGGGCCGACGGGCACAGATACGCAGTATTTT.

This clonotype was picked up many times. V gene TRBV9 combines with J gene TRBJ1-3, with D uncertain. Trimming left V 4 bases short and J 1 base short, with 6 bases between. From germline, CDR1 is SGDLS and CDR2 YYNGEE. The CDR3 sequence is 13 residues long. This chain's CDR3 is CASSPASGNTIYF. CDR3 nucleotide sequence: TGTGCCAGCAGCCCCGCTTCTGGAAACACCATATATTTT.

The V and J genes are TRBV6-1 and TRBJ1-5; the D is unclear. Germline CDR1 and CDR2: MNHNS and SASEGT. The V gene lost 4 bases and the J gene lost 7 bases, with 8 bases spanning the gap. CDR3 length equals 12 residues. In DNA form, the CDR3 reads TGTGCCAGCAGTGGGGTTTCCCAGCCCCAGCATTTT. Amino acids: CASSGVSQPQHF.

This clonotype was seen only a few times. The chain carries TRBV4-1 and TRBJ2-1, with TRBD2 identical over 10 bases. This CDR3 region has 17 residues. Germline CDR1 MGHRA, CDR2 YSYEKL. Losses at the gene ends were 6 bases for V and 2 bases for J; bases not matched to a gene: 10. This CDR3 is CASSTEERGGPYNEQFF. CDR3 nucleotide sequence: TGCGCCAGCAGTACGGAGGAGCGGGGGGGCCCCTACAATGAGCAGTTCTTC.

This clonotype was picked up many times. This rearrangement joins TRBV20-1 to TRBJ2-7; a weak D match, TRBD2 (6 bases). The CDR3 covers 13 residues. Per germline, CDR1 DFQATT and CDR2 SNEGSKA (reference sequence). The V and J ends lost 5 bases and 4 bases respectively, with 15 bases between them. CDR3 loop: CSALGRAGYEQYF. The CDR3 DNA reads TGCAGTGCTTTGGGACGGGCGGGATACGAGCAGTACTTC.

This clonotype showed up many times. V and J are TRBV6-5 and TRBJ2-4, with 7 bases that match TRBD1. The CDR3 runs to 15 residues. Unmatched junction bases numbered 3, after V lost 4 bases and J lost 0 bases. Germline CDR1 reads MNHEY; CDR2 reads SVGAGI. DNA for the CDR3: TGTGCCAGCAGTTTCCGACAGGGAGCCAAAAACATTCAGTACTTC. Residues: CASSFRQGAKNIQYF.

This clonotype was seen at least ten times. The chain joins TRBV4-3 to TRBJ1-3, with TRBD1 as a possible D gene (5 bases). The CDR3 totals 15 residues. Trimming stripped 2 bases from V and 4 bases from J, with 12 bases between. From germline, CDR1 is LGHNA and CDR2 YSLEER. This CDR3 is CASSQLPGHGNTIYF. The CDR3 DNA sequence: TGCGCCAGCAGCCAATTGCCAGGGCACGGAAACACCATATATTTT.

This clonotype was seen ten or more times. V and J are TRBV3-1 and TRBJ1-4, with 7 positions matching TRBD1. Germline assignment: CDR1 LGHDT and CDR2 YNNKEL (reference sequence). The J segment lost 7 bases and the V segment lost 4 bases, leaving 9 bases of the junction unmatched. The CDR3 runs 15 residues. The CDR3, as DNA: TGTGCCAGCAGCCCCATAGGGGGCTGGGGTGAAAAACTGTTTTTT. Protein: CASSPIGGWGEKLFF.

This clonotype was picked up many times. Here the CDR3 reads CASSLLQGHKAFF. The CDR3 bases are TGTGCCAGCAGCCTTCTTCAGGGGCATAAGGCTTTCTTT. V gene TRBV7-3 combines with J gene TRBJ1-1, with a possible D match to TRBD1 (6 bases). Trimming shortened V by 5 bases and J by 11 bases, and 18 bases separated the two germline ends. CDR3 length equals 13 residues. Germline CDR1 reads SGHTA; CDR2 reads FQGTGA.

V gene TRBV30 combines with J gene TRBJ2-3, with 13 bases aligning to TRBD2. The CDR3 is 16 residues long. The junction had 11 bases not matched to a gene; V was cut back by 4 bases and J by 7 bases. Germline V gene data show CDR1 as GTSNPN and CDR2 as SVGIG (reference sequence). CDR3 loop: CAWTPSRTSGGHTQYF. The CDR3 region has the DNA TGTGCCTGGACCCCCAGCCGGACTAGCGGGGGTCATACGCAGTATTTT.

This clonotype has a count of ten or more. This chain uses TRBV27 with TRBJ1-6; D is unclear. V lost 6 bases and J 0 bases, leaving 9 bases between the germline ends. The V gene's germline CDR1 is MNHEY and CDR2 SMNVEV (reference sequence). The CDR3 has 15 amino acids. CDR3 loop: CASRLASSYNSPLHF. The CDR3 DNA is TGTGCCAGCAGGCTAGCGAGCTCCTATAATTCACCCCTCCACTTT.

This clonotype showed up just a few times. The chain uses TRBV7-9 and TRBJ2-2; D not resolved. Trimming pared 0 bases from V and 3 bases from J, leaving 14 bases between. This CDR3 spans 17 amino acids. CDR1 is SEHNR, CDR2 FQNEAQ, per germline (reference sequence). The chain's CDR3 is CASSLALVVDHTGELFF. In DNA, the CDR3 is TGTGCCAGCAGCTTAGCGTTAGTGGTGGACCACACCGGGGAGCTGTTTTTT.

This clonotype was seen many times. The chain couples TRBV2 to TRBJ2-3; possibly TRBD1 for D (5 bases). The CDR3 has 15 residues. The germline V gene encodes CDR1 SNHLY and CDR2 FYNNEI. V lost 1 base and J lost 5, with 13 bases in between. CDR3: CASSEGRTIGDTQYF. The CDR3 DNA reads TGTGCCAGCAGTGAAGGGCGGACAATTGGAGATACGCAGTATTTT. Combining the CDR3 with reference TRBV2 and TRBJ2-3 gives the whole variable domain EPEVTQTPSHQVTQMGQEVILRCVPISNHLYFYWYRQILGQKVEFLVSFYNNEISEKSEIFDDQFSVERPDGSNFTLKIRSTKLEDSAMYFCASSEGRTIGDTQYFGPGTRLTVL.

This clonotype was counted between two and nine times. The CDR3 DNA sequence: TGTGCCAGCCTCCGTGGCCTTGAAGCTTTCTTT. Translated: CASLRGLEAFF. The chain is built from TRBV5-6 and TRBJ1-1; no reliable D call. V was cut by 7 bases and J by 7 bases, with 11 bases left in between. CDR1 and CDR2 from the germline V gene are SGHDT and YYEEEE. There are 11 residues in the CDR3.

This clonotype was seen a few times. The chain is built from TRBV10-3 and TRBJ1-2; D is undetermined. V lost 3 bases, J lost 4 bases, and 9 bases lay in between. Germline V gene sequence: CDR1 ENHRY, CDR2 SYGVKD. The CDR3 is 13 residues long. The CDR3 DNA follows: TGTGCCATCAGTGATCGGCACCTCTATGGCTACACCTTC. Residues: CAISDRHLYGYTF.

This clonotype has ten or more counts. The genes are TRBV6-5 and TRBJ1-1; TRBD1 is a possible D gene (6 bases). The CDR3 covers 13 residues. CDR1 is MNHEY, CDR2 SVGAGI, per germline. V lost 10 bases and J lost 1, with 13 bases in between. The CDR3 DNA reads TGTGCCACCAAGCGACAGGCGAACACTGAAGCTTTCTTT. Translation: CATKRQANTEAFF.

In this sample, this clonotype turned up many times. The chain uses TRBV12-3 or TRBV12-4 and TRBJ1-1; 7 bases line up with TRBD1. V lost 6 bases to trimming and J lost 9 bases; unmatched junction nucleotides: 10. The CDR3 sequence is 13 residues long. The CDR3 DNA reads as TGTGCCAGCAGCCCGACAGGGACAAGCAAAGCTTTCTTT. Its translation: CASSPTGTSKAFF.

This clonotype was seen repeatedly, ten times or more. The chain is built from TRBV30 and TRBJ1-3; the match to TRBD1 covers 7 bases. V lost 1 base to trimming and J lost 0 bases; unmatched junction nucleotides: 6. This CDR3 spans 16 amino acids. From germline, CDR1 is GTSNPN and CDR2 SVGIG (reference sequence). CDR3 protein: CAWSEGALPSGNTIYF. The DNA of the CDR3 is TGTGCCTGGAGTGAGGGGGCACTACCCTCTGGAAACACCATATATTTT.

This clonotype was picked up many times. This chain links TRBV18 with TRBJ2-1; 10 bases fit TRBD1. The CDR3 length is 15 residues. V was pared by 3 bases and J by 8 bases, with 7 bases of the junction left unmatched. The germline V gene encodes CDR1 KGHSH and CDR2 LQKENI. The CDR3 bases are TGTGCCAGCTCACCCCTCCGGGACAGGGGATATGAGCAGTTCTTC. Its translation is CASSPLRDRGYEQFF. The full variable domain, in which reference TRBV18 and TRBJ2-1 provide the parts outside the CDR3, is NAGVMQNPRHLVRRRGQEARLRCSPMKGHSHVYWYRQLPEEGLKFMVYLQKENIIDESGMPKERFSAEFPKEGPSILRIQQVVRGDSAAYFCASSPLRDRGYEQFFGPGTRLTVL.